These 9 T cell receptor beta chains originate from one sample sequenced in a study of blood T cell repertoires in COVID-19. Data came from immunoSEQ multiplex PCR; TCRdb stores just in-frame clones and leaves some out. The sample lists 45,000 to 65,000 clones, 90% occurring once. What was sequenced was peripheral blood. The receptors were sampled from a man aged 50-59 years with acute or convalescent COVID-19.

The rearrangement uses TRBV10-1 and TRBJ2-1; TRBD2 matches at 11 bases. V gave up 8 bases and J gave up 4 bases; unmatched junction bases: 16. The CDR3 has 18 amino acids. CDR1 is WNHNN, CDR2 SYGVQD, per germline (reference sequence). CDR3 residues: CASSGQLAGVGLYNEQFF. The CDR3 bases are TGCGCCAGCTCGGGGCAACTAGCGGGAGTAGGATTGTACAATGAGCAGTTCTTC.

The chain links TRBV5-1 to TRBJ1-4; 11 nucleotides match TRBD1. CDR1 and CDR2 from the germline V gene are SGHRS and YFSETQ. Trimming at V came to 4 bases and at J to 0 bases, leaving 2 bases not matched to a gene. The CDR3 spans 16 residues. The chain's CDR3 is CASSRTGGSTNEKLFF. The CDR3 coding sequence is TGCGCCAGCAGCCGGACAGGGGGCTCAACTAATGAAAAACTGTTTTTT.

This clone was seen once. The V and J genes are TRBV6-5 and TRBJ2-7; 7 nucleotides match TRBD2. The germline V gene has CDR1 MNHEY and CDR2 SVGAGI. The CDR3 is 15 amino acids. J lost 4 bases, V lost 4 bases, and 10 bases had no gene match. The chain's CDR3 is CASSFPGRESYEQYF. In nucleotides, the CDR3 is TGTGCCAGCAGTTTCCCAGGGCGGGAGAGTTACGAGCAGTACTTC.

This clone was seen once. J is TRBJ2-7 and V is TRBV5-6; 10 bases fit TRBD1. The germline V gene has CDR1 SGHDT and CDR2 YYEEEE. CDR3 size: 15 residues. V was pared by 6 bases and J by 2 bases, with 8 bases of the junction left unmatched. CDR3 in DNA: TGTGCCAGCAACTCAGCCGGGACAGGGGCCTACGAGCAGTACTTC. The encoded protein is CASNSAGTGAYEQYF.

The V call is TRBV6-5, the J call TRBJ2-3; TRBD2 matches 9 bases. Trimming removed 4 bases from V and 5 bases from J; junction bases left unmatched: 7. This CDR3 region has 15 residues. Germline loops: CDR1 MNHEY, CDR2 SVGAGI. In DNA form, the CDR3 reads TGTGCCAGCAGTTCCATTAGCGGGAGTAGAGATACGCAGTATTTT. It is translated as CASSSISGSRDTQYF.

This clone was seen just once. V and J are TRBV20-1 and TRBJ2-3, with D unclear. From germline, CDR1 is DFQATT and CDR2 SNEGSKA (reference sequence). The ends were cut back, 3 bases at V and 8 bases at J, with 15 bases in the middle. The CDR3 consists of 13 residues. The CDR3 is CSASSTRTGTQYF. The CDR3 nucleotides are TGCAGTGCTAGTAGCACCCGAACGGGTACGCAGTATTTT.

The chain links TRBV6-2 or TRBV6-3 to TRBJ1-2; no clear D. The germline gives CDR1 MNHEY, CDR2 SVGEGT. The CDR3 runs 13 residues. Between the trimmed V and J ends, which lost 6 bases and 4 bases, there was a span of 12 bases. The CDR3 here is CASSSTNLYGYTF. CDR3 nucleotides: TGTGCCAGCAGCTCGACAAACCTCTATGGCTACACCTTC.

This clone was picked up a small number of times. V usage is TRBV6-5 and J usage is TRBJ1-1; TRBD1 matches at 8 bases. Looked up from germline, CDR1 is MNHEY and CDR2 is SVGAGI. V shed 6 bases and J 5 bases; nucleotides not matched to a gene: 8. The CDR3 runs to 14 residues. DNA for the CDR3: TGTGCCAGCAGCCGGACAGGGACCCTGACTGAAGCTTTCTTT. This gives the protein CASSRTGTLTEAFF.

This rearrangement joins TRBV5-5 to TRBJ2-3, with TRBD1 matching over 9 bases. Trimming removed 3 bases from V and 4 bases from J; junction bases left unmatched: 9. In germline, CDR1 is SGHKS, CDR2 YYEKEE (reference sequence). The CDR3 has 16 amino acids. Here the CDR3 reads CASSYGTGIFPDTQYF. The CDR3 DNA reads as TGTGCCAGCAGCTATGGGACAGGGATATTTCCAGATACGCAGTATTTT.